The 23 T cell receptor beta chains in this list originate from one sample, sequenced in a study of CD8 T cells in ankylosing spondylitis. Study conclusions and caveats: A TCR beta motif made of 7 to 9 highly homologous variants seemed typical of ankylosing spondylitis blood.

Each CDR3 protein is one row after TCRdb ran MiXCR on the 5' RACE reads. The table shows some 840,000 distinct CDR3 sequences, with about 11% occurring only once. Their target antigens are unknown. What was sequenced was blood, either unsorted or a sorted T cell fraction (not recorded which). All receptors come from a male donor with ankylosing spondylitis.

This clonotype was seen a handful of times. This rearrangement joins TRBV3-1 to TRBJ1-3; D gene uncertain. The germline V and J ends were trimmed by 4 bases and 3 bases, with 7 bases remaining between them. This CDR3 comprises 13 residues. The germline V gene has CDR1 LGHDT and CDR2 YNNKEL (reference sequence). The CDR3: CASSRENGNTIYF. CDR3 nucleotides: TGTGCCAGCAGCCGGGAGAATGGAAACACCATATATTTT. Full variable domain (rest looked up from reference TRBV3-1 and TRBJ1-3): DTAVSQTPKYLVTQMGNDKSIKCEQNLGHDTMYWYKQDSKKFLKIMFSYNNKELIINETVPNRFSPKSPDKAHLNLHINSLELGDSAVYFCASSRENGNTIYFGEGSWLTVV.

CDR3 DNA: TGTGCCAGCAGTAACAGGGTGGAGGAAAAACTGTTTTTT. The encoded protein is CASSNRVEEKLFF. V gene TRBV6-6 combines with J gene TRBJ1-4; tentatively, D is TRBD1 (6 bases). In germline, CDR1 is MNHNY, CDR2 SVGAGI (reference sequence). The CDR3 is 13 residues long. V lost 5 bases to trimming and J lost 8 bases, with 12 bases between them.

This clonotype was counted ten times or more. The rearrangement uses TRBV29-1 and TRBJ2-7, with TRBD1 matching 7 bases. With V trimmed by 4 bases and J by 0 bases, 9 bases remained unmatched. Germline V gene sequence: CDR1 SQVTM, CDR2 ANQGSEA. The CDR3 is 15 residues long. As DNA, the CDR3 is TGCAGCGTTGGAAATGACAGGGTCGGCTCCTACGAGCAGTACTTC. Translation gives CSVGNDRVGSYEQYF.

The chain couples TRBV29-1 to TRBJ1-2, with D possibly being TRBD1 (6 bases). CDR3 length: 12 residues. Germline V gives CDR1 SQVTM, CDR2 ANQGSEA. Trimming took off 3 bases at V and 14 bases at J, with 19 bases between the two ends. The CDR3 protein is CSVDRFRGSHTF. DNA for the CDR3: TGCAGCGTTGATCGGTTTAGGGGGAGCCATACCTTC.

This chain joins TRBV7-2 and TRBJ2-5; TRBD2 might be the D (6 bases). The V gene's germline CDR1 is SGHTA and CDR2 FQGNSA. The V end was cut by 1 base, the J end by 5 bases, with 14 bases between. The CDR3 loop spans 15 amino acids. As DNA, the CDR3 is TGTGCCAGCAGCTTAGAACTGTATGGGGGGGAGACCCAGTACTTC. This translates into CASSLELYGGETQYF.

The rearrangement links TRBV20-1 to TRBJ2-7, with a weak D call TRBD1 (7 bases). V lost 3 bases and J 4 bases, leaving 22 bases between the germline ends. The germline gives CDR1 DFQATT, CDR2 SNEGSKA (reference sequence). The CDR3 is 16 amino acids. CDR3 sequence reads: CSASPSKGGGFYEQYF. DNA for the CDR3: TGCAGTGCTAGTCCATCGAAAGGAGGGGGCTTTTACGAGCAGTACTTC.

Regarding this clonotype: This may stem from a read error, because a much larger clone lies one nucleotide away. The chain combines TRBV27 with TRBJ2-3; the D is unclear. The CDR3 extends over 13 amino acids. V lost 3 bases to trimming and J lost 5 bases, with 9 bases between them. Looked up from germline, CDR1 is MNHEY and CDR2 is SMNVEV (reference sequence). This CDR3 is CASSFVWGDTQYF. For the CDR3, the DNA is TGTGCCAGCAGTTTTGTGTGGGGAGATACGCAGTATTTT.

This clonotype has more than one count but fewer than ten. The V gene is TRBV5-4, the J gene TRBJ1-2; 10 bases match TRBD1. This CDR3 is 17 amino acids long. Germline trimming cut 0 bases from V and 5 bases from J; bases unmatched to any gene: 10. Germline assignment: CDR1 SGHNT and CDR2 YYREEE (reference sequence). For the CDR3, the DNA is TGTGCCAGCAGCTTGGACGGACAGGGGGAATGGTGGTATGGCTACACCTTC. Protein product: CASSLDGQGEWWYGYTF.

This clonotype was picked up a small number of times. The rearrangement joins TRBV7-2 to TRBJ2-7; 12 bases agree with TRBD2. V shed 2 bases and J 3 bases; nucleotides not matched to a gene: 2. The germline gives CDR1 SGHTA, CDR2 FQGNSA. The CDR3 sequence is 15 residues long. The CDR3 sequence: CASSLTSGGIYEQYF. CDR3 nucleotide sequence: TGTGCCAGCAGCTTAACTAGCGGGGGGATCTACGAGCAGTACTTC.

Only a few counts were recorded for this clonotype. The chain couples TRBV5-1 to TRBJ2-3; TRBD2 agrees at 8 bases. The junction had 5 bases not matched to a gene; V was cut back by 5 bases and J by 3 bases. The length of the CDR3 is 14 residues. From germline, CDR1 is SGHRS and CDR2 YFSETQ. CDR3 region: CASRPGGWTDTQYF. CDR3 DNA: TGCGCCAGCAGACCGGGAGGGTGGACAGATACGCAGTATTTT.

This clonotype was recorded a few times. This rearrangement joins TRBV7-9 to TRBJ1-1; weak D call: TRBD1 (5 bases). The CDR3 extends over 15 amino acids. The V gene lost 5 bases and the J gene lost 0 bases, with 13 bases spanning the gap. Germline V CDR1 and CDR2: SEHNR, FQNEAQ (reference sequence). The CDR3, as DNA: TGTGCCAGCAGCGTCTCGGGGGTCGTGAACACTGAAGCTTTCTTT. Its translation: CASSVSGVVNTEAFF.

Ten or more counts support this clonotype. The gene calls are TRBV7-2 and TRBJ1-2, with TRBD1 identical over 8 bases. CDR1 and CDR2 from the germline V gene are SGHTA and FQGNSA. Trimming removed 4 bases from V and 8 bases from J; junction bases left unmatched: 9. The CDR3 sequence is 14 residues long. The CDR3 DNA follows: TGTGCCAGCAGCTCCGGACAGGGAGGTTTCGGCTACACCTTC. Translating it yields CASSSGQGGFGYTF.

The rearrangement uses TRBV6-1 and TRBJ2-7, with 7 bases aligning to TRBD1. CDR1 MNHNS and CDR2 SASEGT come from the germline V gene. V lost 7 bases to trimming and J lost 3 bases; unmatched junction nucleotides: 9. The CDR3 has 14 amino acids. For the CDR3, the DNA is TGTGCCAGCAATCCCCAGGGGGACCGCTACGAGCAGTACTTC. This sequence encodes CASNPQGDRYEQYF.

This clonotype was seen ten or more times. The chain couples TRBV6-1 to TRBJ1-1, with a tentative D call TRBD1 (5 bases). The CDR3 consists of 17 residues. The germline V and J ends were trimmed by 8 bases and 6 bases, with 28 bases remaining between them. Looked up from germline, CDR1 is MNHNS and CDR2 is SASEGT. CDR3 DNA sequence: TGTGCCAGCGTGACAGATAAAGAACTGCGAAGGGACCCTGAAGCTTTCTTT. Amino acid sequence: CASVTDKELRRDPEAFF.

This clonotype was seen a few times. The chain recombines TRBV29-1 with TRBJ2-1, with 8 bases matching TRBD1. The junction had 7 bases not matched to a gene; V was cut back by 6 bases and J by 9 bases. The length of the CDR3 is 12 residues. Looked up from germline, CDR1 is SQVTM and CDR2 is ANQGSEA. CDR3 residues: CSVGQGVTEQFF. CDR3 DNA: TGCAGCGTCGGACAGGGAGTCACTGAGCAGTTCTTC.

In this sample, this clonotype turned up a few times. The chain has TRBV10-3 and TRBJ2-5, with D unresolved. The ends were cut back, 10 bases at V and 2 bases at J, with 14 bases in the middle. The CDR3 sequence is 13 residues long. Germline CDR1 ENHRY, CDR2 SYGVKD. CDR3: CATTTQVQETQYF. The CDR3 nucleotides are TGTGCCACCACAACCCAGGTTCAAGAGACCCAGTACTTC.

In this sample, this clonotype turned up many times. The V call is TRBV12-3 or TRBV12-4, the J call TRBJ1-2; maybe TRBD1 (6 bases). This CDR3 is built from 15 residues. V was cut by 3 bases and J by 8 bases, with 19 bases left in between. The CDR3 coding sequence is TGTGCCAGCAGTTTGCTCCCGGCAGGGGCTATAGGCTACACCTTC. Translated, it gives CASSLLPAGAIGYTF.

This clonotype was detected only a few times. V gene TRBV4-3 combines with J gene TRBJ2-5; 10 bases fit TRBD2. Looked up from germline, CDR1 is LGHNA and CDR2 is YSLEER. Germline trimming cut 0 bases from V and 5 bases from J; bases unmatched to any gene: 9. There are 17 residues in the CDR3. The CDR3: CASSQDGQRGGPETQYF. In DNA form, the CDR3 reads TGCGCCAGCAGCCAAGATGGCCAGCGGGGGGGCCCGGAGACCCAGTACTTC.

This clonotype was picked up a small number of times. In nucleotides, the CDR3 is TGTGCCAGCTCACCAGGACCGTCTAGCGGGAGAGGAGAGACCCAGTACTTC. Its protein is CASSPGPSSGRGETQYF. The chain uses TRBV18 and TRBJ2-5, with TRBD2 identical over 10 bases. Germline trimming cut 2 bases from V and 4 bases from J; bases unmatched to any gene: 10. The CDR3 has 17 residues. Germline V gene sequence: CDR1 KGHSH, CDR2 LQKENI.

V usage is TRBV30 and J usage is TRBJ2-7, with D hard to call. Between the trimmed V and J ends, which lost 1 base and 2 bases, there was a span of 9 bases. CDR1 is GTSNPN and CDR2 is SVGIG in the germline V gene (reference sequence). The CDR3 is 13 residues long. CDR3 sequence reads: CAWSAGMTYEQYF. The CDR3 DNA follows: TGTGCCTGGAGTGCCGGAATGACCTACGAGCAGTACTTC.

This clonotype was detected a few times. The chain recombines TRBV20-1 with TRBJ1-1; no firm D call. The CDR3 runs to 15 residues. The germline gives CDR1 DFQATT, CDR2 SNEGSKA (reference sequence). The V end was cut by 4 bases, the J end by 1 base, with 16 bases between. The CDR3 DNA sequence: TGCAGTGCTAACAACCCCAGTGTCCCGAACACTGAAGCTTTCTTT. Its translation: CSANNPSVPNTEAFF.

This clonotype was recorded a few times. The rearrangement joins TRBV10-2 to TRBJ2-7; 9 nucleotides match TRBD2. CDR3 size: 14 residues. CDR1 WSHSY and CDR2 SAAADI come from the germline V gene. V shed 3 bases and J 4 bases; nucleotides not matched to a gene: 4. The CDR3 sequence is CASSDPSGDYEQYF. The CDR3 DNA reads TGCGCCAGCAGTGATCCTAGCGGGGATTACGAGCAGTACTTC.

In its sample, this clonotype was seen many times. V is TRBV7-3 and J is TRBJ1-1; D ambiguous. This CDR3 spans 14 amino acids. Per germline, CDR1 SGHTA and CDR2 FQGTGA. With 3 bases removed from V and 2 bases from J, the gap between germline ends came to 10 bases. Here the CDR3 DNA reads TGTGCCAGCAGCTTTGGGCAGCCCAACACTGAAGCTTTCTTT. Encoded protein: CASSFGQPNTEAFF.